This TCR beta chain was captured in a study of cytomegalovirus exposure and HLA in healthy donors (dated by TCRdb to 2016 to 2017). With respect to the entire study: In an earlier analysis of about 560 of the donors, 276 Gb of sequence data and about 110 million unique TCR beta sequences from approximately 180 million T cells were reported. Roughly 300 gigabases of sequencing data and around 88 million unique TCR sequences made up an early release that covered around 640 HLA-typed donors. Among the roughly 400 genotyped donors, around 81% belonged to the genetic ancestry cluster associated with self-reported Caucasian donors. The study aimed to test whether signatures of past pathogen exposure could be identified by cataloging public T cell receptors. The T cell repertoires of some 700 subjects were profiled by immunosequencing and related to cytomegalovirus serostatus. A separate validation cohort of more than 100 different subjects was used in addition to the roughly 670-subject first cohort. The study combined high-throughput TCR immunosequencing, statistical association of individual TCRs with disease status, and machine learning to predict cytomegalovirus infection status. In a later analysis, previously published TCR beta repertoires from 666 donors were re-analyzed and high-resolution HLA genotyping was added so that TCR occurrence patterns could be studied. In the later analysis, no new phenotypic data were used to find candidate immune exposures; instead, reliance was placed on TCR beta sequences and their occurrence across donors. To decide whether each TCR beta V gene segment behaved as functional or pseudogenic, an earlier analysis of over 500 of the donors relied on high-throughput TCR beta sequencing. Donor age, sex, ethnicity and CMV serostatus were collected together with the repertoire data. A later genetic analysis used genome-wide SNP genotypes for about 65% of the roughly 700 donors, treating that subset as a discovery cohort. Every discovery cohort repertoire had been produced on one sequencing platform. HLA typing included class I and class II loci at four-digit resolution. The number of typed donors differed by locus: about 620-640 for A, B, C, DRB1 and DQB1; about 520 for DQA1; about 600 for DPA1; and around 450 for DPB1. Roughly 5 DR-DQ haplotypes were treated as single units for association and clustering because of strong linkage in the cohort. Among about 410 genotyped donors of the cohort, an average of around 220,000 unique TCR beta nucleotide sequences was sequenced per donor, of which about 19% were non-productive. Beyond this particular receptor, the publication reports: Presence/absence analyses assumed roughly uniform sequencing depth across donors, an assumption that may not hold. A further reported finding was that TCR beta sequences accurately predicted the HLA-A and HLA-B alleles for most subjects in the first cohort. A later analysis reported that several top co-occurrence clusters appeared linked to parvovirus B19, influenza, CMV and Epstein-Barr virus. In a later analysis, most CMV-associated TCR beta chains were found to appear HLA-restricted, with HLA associations seemingly driven largely by CMV exposure. Because HLA typing was missing for some donors at each locus, association tests included only the typed subset. The 87-base-pair reads could not distinguish some IMGT-functional V segments, including TRBV6-2 and TRBV6-3, so those segments were excluded. Because counts were too low, roughly 16 rarely observed V segments, including chromosome 9 orphons, were excluded from the earlier analysis of some 590 of the donors. A group of highly shared sequence variants was considered likely to be a technical artifact of the sequencing pipeline. In a later analysis, the rate of TCR association differed among HLA loci, with DRB1 alleles having the most associated TCRs and HLA-C alleles having the fewest. In a later analysis, HLA-associated TCR beta chains were found to be more clonally expanded and to have lower generation probabilities than equally common non-associated chains. A later genetic analysis reported fewer N-insertions in productive TCRs among donors in an Asian-associated ancestry cluster than the approximately 700-donor mean. A few of the identified cytomegalovirus-associated TCR beta chains were confirmed in vitro to be specific for cytomegalovirus antigens. An association between a missense DCLRE1C variant and V-gene and J-gene trimming of TCR beta chains was found in a later genetic analysis and replicated in an independent cohort. In both the original and validation cohorts, the classifier was reported to diagnose cytomegalovirus status with high specificity and sensitivity. According to the authors, the approach could potentially be generalized to other disease states and immunological phenotypes. Correlated functional status among segregating V segments might be attributable to linkage disequilibrium, but an unknown experimental factor could not be ruled out. Most TCR sequences were observed very rarely across donors, whereas some public TCRs were present in many individuals. Specific HLA alleles were associated with 15,000 to 20,000 TCR beta sequences at a false discovery rate of 0.05 in a later analysis. The study gave a list of over 150 TCR beta chains associated with cytomegalovirus. An earlier analysis of some 560 of the donors showed that most TCR beta V segments appeared in productive rearrangements either about 87% or about 30% of the time, which broadly matched IMGT annotations. For the cohort, immune exposure information was limited to CMV serostatus. When HLA alleles, especially DR and DQ, strongly co-occurred, TCR associations were difficult to assign to individual alleles. In this cohort, only TCR beta chains were sequenced, and detectable features were limited by the absence of alpha or paired-chain data.

From its cysteine to its phenylalanine, the CDR3 spans 16 amino acids. CDR3 DNA only is kept here, 48 bases in frame from base 1. At the junction V is shortened by 10 bases and J by 2 bases, with 21 bases in between. CDR1 and CDR2 were assigned from the germline V gene as ENHRY and SYGVKD. The cohort was made up of approximately 670 healthy bone marrow donors. Cohort members were all nominally healthy when sampled, although unrecorded immune exposures were likely present. The donor was CMV seronegative and was included in the group of a few hundred seronegative cohort members. Each donor provided a peripheral blood sample, and peripheral blood mononuclear cells were used for TCR beta sequencing. Genomic DNA was extracted from the blood cell samples with the Qiagen DNeasy Blood Extraction Kit. With regard to this clone: Its antigen remains unidentified. Base qualities were left out, and no much larger clone turns up one base away.

Receptors were amplified or captured by the immunoSEQ multiplex PCR assay. A mixture of 60 forward primers for TCR Vbeta segments and 13 reverse primers for TCR Jbeta segments was used in the multiplex PCR. The CDR3 region of rearranged TCR beta genes was amplified from genomic DNA with a multiplex PCR assay. On the Illumina HiSeq System, the amplified TCR beta libraries were sequenced as 87-base-pair reads. For the original study's pipeline: A later analysis counted tens of millions of unique TCR beta chains across the 600 to 850 repertoires, and around 12 million of these chains were shared by at least two donors. Raw reads were error-corrected and collapsed into unique sequences with a nearest-neighbor algorithm that merged closely related sequences to remove PCR and sequencing errors. V, D and J gene segments were assigned by aligning CDR3 sequences to IMGT reference sequences. Each retained sequence needed at least a six-nucleotide match to both a V gene segment and a J gene segment. A rearrangement was called productive if the CDR3 had no stop codons and remained in frame with V and J, and every other rearrangement was called non-productive. Following IMGT convention, CDR3 was defined as the stretch from the second conserved V-encoded cysteine up to the conserved J-encoded phenylalanine. Sequences without an unambiguous match to a single V gene segment were excluded from the earlier analysis of about 630 of the donors. An earlier analysis of some 500 of the donors classified V segments as functional when productive rearrangements were above 56.7% and as segregating when the standard deviation between donors was above 5%. A statistical classification framework was built for diagnosing cytomegalovirus status from the catalog of TCR beta chain sequences. A later analysis assigned V and J genes by comparing TCR nucleotide sequences with IMGT/GENE-DB human TR gene sequences. The TCRdist pipeline was used in a later analysis to assign CDR3 sequences and most-parsimonious VDJ recombination scenarios. In a later analysis, every TCR beta chain was defined by the combination of its CDR3 amino acid sequence and its V-gene family, and reads without a unique V-gene family were dropped. In a later analysis, nearly 600 highly shared, low-generation-probability nucleotide sequences were removed to address suspected cross-contamination and a sequencing artifact. In a later analysis, a clonal expansion index was calculated for each public chain from normalized within-repertoire ranks of inferred template counts. A later analysis computed generation probabilities with a VDJ recombination model fitted to out-of-frame rearrangements, and checked the results against IGoR. In a later analysis, hypergeometric tests were used to score TCR-TCR, TCR-HLA and TCR-CMV co-occurrence, with a repertoire-size bias correction applied to TCR pairs. A later analysis estimated false discovery rates by permuting HLA or CMV assignments 20 times. In a later analysis, co-occurring TCRs were grouped with DBSCAN, and TCRdist sequence similarity was added when clustering was performed within HLA-allele-positive subsets. Repertoires with fewer than 30,000 or more than 120,000 public chains, plus five repertoires with anomalous nucleotide sharing, were excluded from co-occurrence clustering. The table comes from immuneACCESS by way of TCRdb, which keeps in-frame sequences with V and J called. Part of the clones is missing from these tables; in studies checked, under half for an unresolved V gene and the rest for unknown reasons. V and J calls and clone size come straight from that table; D and trimming were deduced from the DNA. A total of 150,000 to 200,000 clones appear in this sample, under 80% of them only once. About 3.2% of the sample lies in the top ten.

The sample consisted of PBMCs. The clonotype comes from a man in his forties or fifties in good health and CMV-seronegative. The chain is encoded by TRBV10-3 joined to TRBJ2-1; TRBD1 is perhaps the D gene, given 6 matching bases. The CDR3 in this case is CATKPAMGAPYNEQFF. The DNA is TGTGCCACCAAACCCGCCATGGGGGCCCCCTACAATGAGCAGTTCTTC.